This T cell receptor (beta chain) was recorded in a study of blood T cell repertoires in COVID-19 (dated by TCRdb to 2018 to 2020). For the study in its entirety: Collaborator samples came from the United States, Italy and Spain and covered acute and convalescent phases of COVID-19. Subjects who had been exposed to COVID-19, were actively infected with it, or had recovered from it provided the deeply sampled blood TCRbeta repertoires that made up the dataset. A de-identified subject ID, COVID-19 status, age in years and sex were almost always included in the sample metadata. The repertoires were made available in a free public database intended to serve as a resource for research on the immune response to SARS-CoV-2. The samples were drawn from two sources: the first 160 participants of the ongoing ImmuneRACE study, and 1,200 or so subjects contributed by 6 global collaborators. The material from the prospective study consisted of cDNA or gDNA derived from T cells, B-cell-depleted T cells, or PBMCs. Where available, HLA class I and class II types were obtained from metadata supplied by the sample provider rather than from assay-based typing. Results the study describes overall, beyond this receptor: Clinical and demographic metadata were provided uncurated, with the amount varying by source and participant.

The germline V gene supplies CDR1 MGHRA and CDR2 YSYEKL. V is shortened by 3 bases, J by 7 bases, and the region joining them spans 13 bases. From its cysteine to its phenylalanine, the CDR3 spans 15 amino acids. Only the CDR3 portion is preserved as DNA: 45 bases, with reading frame beginning at the first base. With respect to this clone: The target of this receptor is not known. No qualities accompany the bases; no much larger clone lies one base away.

The immunoSEQ Assay, a bias-controlled multiplex PCR, was used to amplify TCRbeta CDR3 regions from genomic DNA. Per the source publication's procedure: The number of nucleated cells in each sample was estimated by amplification of reference gene primers within the assay. To quantify the absolute abundance of each unique TCRbeta CDR3 rearrangement, sequence reads were collapsed and filtered. For each sample, productive Simpson clonality was calculated by taking the square root of Simpson's diversity index across productive rearrangements. TCRdb carries this immuneACCESS record with in-frame sequences only. Its versions omit some clonotypes, under half of them owing to an unresolved V gene in the studies checked, with the rest unexplained. The V and J calls and clone size are taken from that table; D and trimming were inferred from the DNA. This sample has 150,000 to 200,000 clones in its table, and around 82% of those were observed once. The biggest ten clones account for 7.5% of the sample.

Participants in the prospective study were enrolled through a virtual design, were aged about 18 to 100 years, and lived in about 25 United States geographic areas. Cohort assignment in the prospective study relied on participant-reported clinical history from a screening survey and a study questionnaire. For ImmuneRACE Cohort 3, a participant was defined as recovered based on two consecutive negative NP/OP PCR tests, clearance by a healthcare professional, or resolution of symptoms. Each participant in the prospective study had whole blood, serum and a nasopharyngeal or oropharyngeal swab collected by mobile phlebotomists. Additional blood draws and questionnaires over a 2-month period could optionally be provided by prospective study participants. Blood samples from the prospective study were shipped frozen or at room temperature prior to DNA extraction.

The V gene is TRBV4-1 and the J gene is TRBJ1-6, with a tentative D gene TRBD1 over 6 matching bases. The receptor's source is a man aged 35 to 55 who had recovered from COVID-19. The sample taken for sequencing was PBMCs or T cells enriched from blood (not recorded which). The nucleotides read TGCGCCAGCAGCCAGCCCAGGACAGAAAATTCACCCCTCCACTTT. The encoded protein is CASSQPRTENSPLHF.